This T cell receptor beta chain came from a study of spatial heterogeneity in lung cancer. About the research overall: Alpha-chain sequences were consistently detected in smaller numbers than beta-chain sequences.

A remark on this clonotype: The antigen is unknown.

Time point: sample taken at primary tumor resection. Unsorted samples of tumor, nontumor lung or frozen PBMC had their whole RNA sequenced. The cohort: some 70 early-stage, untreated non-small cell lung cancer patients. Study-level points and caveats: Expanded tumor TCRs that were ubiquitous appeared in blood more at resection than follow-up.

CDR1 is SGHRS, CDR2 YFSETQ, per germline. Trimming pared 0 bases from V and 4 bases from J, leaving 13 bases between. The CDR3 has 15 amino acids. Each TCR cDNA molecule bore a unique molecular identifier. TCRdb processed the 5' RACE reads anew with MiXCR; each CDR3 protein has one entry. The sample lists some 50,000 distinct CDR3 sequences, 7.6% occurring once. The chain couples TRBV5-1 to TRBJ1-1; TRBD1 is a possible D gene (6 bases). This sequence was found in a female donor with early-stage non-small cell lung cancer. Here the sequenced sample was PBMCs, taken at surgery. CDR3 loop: CASSLVQGLGTEAFF. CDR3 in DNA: TGCGCCAGCAGCTTGGTACAGGGTTTGGGCACTGAAGCTTTCTTT.